These 32 T cell receptor beta chains were all obtained from the same sample, sequenced in a study of OX40 agonist ivuxolimab in advanced cancers. Using immunoSEQ multiplex PCR, the repertoire was profiled, and TCRdb retains in-frame clones only, with some absent. This repertoire shows approximately 77,000 clones, around 83% found once; its top ten account for roughly 2.2%. Sample: CD4+ or CD8+ T cells sorted from blood, taken in a trial of the OX40 agonist ivuxolimab. These receptors all stem from an adult with an advanced solid tumor such as melanoma, head and neck, liver or kidney cancer.

This chain links TRBV27 with TRBJ1-3; perhaps TRBD1 as D (5 bases). The CDR3 is 15 residues long. The V gene's germline CDR1 is MNHEY and CDR2 SMNVEV (reference sequence). V gave up 4 bases and J gave up 4 bases, with 14 bases separating them. The chain's CDR3 is CASSSLRGAGNTIYF. The CDR3 nucleotides are TGTGCCAGCAGTTCTCTAAGGGGTGCCGGAAACACCATATATTTT.

The chain recombines TRBV18 with TRBJ2-1; D might be TRBD1 (5 bases). Trimming removed 2 bases at V and 9 bases at J, with 5 bases between. The CDR3 is 11 residues long. Germline loops: CDR1 KGHSH, CDR2 LQKENI. The CDR3 protein is CASSPGAEQFF. DNA of the CDR3: TGTGCCAGCTCACCAGGGGCTGAGCAGTTCTTC.

The chain employs TRBV9 and TRBJ2-1; 11 nucleotides agree with TRBD2. Germline V gene data show CDR1 as SGDLS and CDR2 as YYNGEE. The V and J ends lost 3 bases and 0 bases, in that order; junction bases with no gene match: 8. There are 18 residues in the CDR3. The CDR3 DNA reads TGTGCCAGCAGCGACCGACTAGCGGGGATTTACTCCTACAATGAGCAGTTCTTC. Residues: CASSDRLAGIYSYNEQFF.

J is TRBJ1-3 and V is TRBV5-5; no clear D gene. Trimming took 0 bases from V and 0 from J, leaving 7 bases between them. CDR3 length equals 15 residues. CDR1 and CDR2 from the germline V gene are SGHKS and YYEKEE (reference sequence). CDR3 in DNA: TGTGCCAGCAGCTTGGTGGCGGGCTCTGGAAACACCATATATTTT. Translating it yields CASSLVAGSGNTIYF.

J is TRBJ1-5 and V is TRBV19; tentative D call: TRBD1 (5 bases). This CDR3 has 15 amino acids. The germline V gene has CDR1 LNHDA and CDR2 SQIVND (reference sequence). V was shortened by 3 bases and J by 3 bases, with 12 bases between the two germline ends. The CDR3 DNA sequence: TGTGCCAGTAGTATGATCCGACAGAACAATCAGCCCCAGCATTTT. Translating it yields CASSMIRQNNQPQHF.

This chain connects TRBV19 to TRBJ2-1, with TRBD1 matching 12 bases. The germline V gene encodes CDR1 LNHDA and CDR2 SQIVND (reference sequence). The CDR3 contains 14 residues. Germline trimming cut 6 bases from V and 8 bases from J; bases unmatched to any gene: 5. The CDR3 sequence is CASRPGQGADEQFF. The CDR3, as DNA: TGTGCCAGTAGACCGGGACAGGGGGCGGATGAGCAGTTCTTC.

The V gene is TRBV9, the J gene TRBJ1-6; 7 bases match TRBD1. There are 15 residues in the CDR3. The J segment lost 3 bases and the V segment lost 4 bases, leaving 4 bases of the junction unmatched. From germline, CDR1 is SGDLS and CDR2 YYNGEE. CDR3 amino acids: CASSPRQGYNSPLHF. The CDR3 DNA sequence: TGTGCCAGCAGCCCAAGACAGGGCTATAATTCACCCCTCCACTTT.

This chain links TRBV7-9 with TRBJ2-1, with 9 bases that match TRBD2. Germline assignment: CDR1 SEHNR and CDR2 FQNEAQ (reference sequence). Trimming at V came to 2 bases and at J to 5 bases, leaving 4 bases not matched to a gene. This CDR3 has 15 residues. The CDR3 DNA reads TGTGCCAGCAGCTTATCTAGCGGGGCAAACAATGAGCAGTTCTTC. This sequence encodes CASSLSSGANNEQFF.

This clone was seen a few times. V usage is TRBV15 and J usage is TRBJ2-1; the D gene could be TRBD1 or TRBD2 (6 bases each). The CDR3 contains 12 residues. V was shortened by 8 bases and J by 7 bases, with 12 bases between the two germline ends. Per germline, CDR1 LNHNV and CDR2 YYDKDF (reference sequence). CDR3 DNA: TGTGCCACCGGGGTAGGGGGGAATGAGCAGTTCTTC. Amino acids: CATGVGGNEQFF. The whole variable domain, remainder taken from reference TRBV15 and TRBJ2-1, is DAMVIQNPRYQVTQFGKPVTLSCSQTLNHNVMYWYQQKSSQAPKLLFHYYDKDFNNEADTPDNFQSRRPNTSFCFLDIRSPGLGDTAMYLCATGVGGNEQFFGPGTRLTVL.

The chain has TRBV5-1 and TRBJ2-1; 7 nucleotides line up with TRBD2. The CDR3 is 16 residues long. The trim removed 0 bases at V and 3 bases at J, leaving 6 bases unmatched. CDR1 SGHRS and CDR2 YFSETQ come from the germline V gene. The CDR3 is CASSLVSSGIYNEQFF. The CDR3 bases are TGCGCCAGCAGCTTGGTTTCCAGCGGGATCTACAATGAGCAGTTCTTC.

The rearrangement links TRBV9 to TRBJ1-5; D may be TRBD1 (6 bases). Looked up from germline, CDR1 is SGDLS and CDR2 is YYNGEE. Trimming removed 2 bases from V and 6 bases from J, with 12 bases in between. The CDR3 length is 14 residues. The CDR3 sequence: CASSVGQSGQPQHF. For the CDR3, the DNA is TGTGCCAGCAGCGTTGGACAGTCCGGTCAGCCCCAGCATTTT.

The gene calls are TRBV30 and TRBJ2-3; D unresolved. The V end was cut by 3 bases, the J end by 2 bases, with 15 bases between. The CDR3 loop spans 15 amino acids. Germline V gene data show CDR1 as GTSNPN and CDR2 as SVGIG (reference sequence). CDR3: CAWSARVSHTDTQYF. Written as DNA, the CDR3 is TGTGCCTGGAGCGCCCGGGTGAGCCACACAGATACGCAGTATTTT. The entire variable domain, with the rest obtained from reference TRBV30 and TRBJ2-3, is as follows: SQTIHQWPATLVQPVGSPLSLECTVEGTSNPNLYWYRQAAGRGLQLLFYSVGIGQISSEVPQNLSASRPQDRQFILSSKKLLLSDSGFYLCAWSARVSHTDTQYFGPGTRLTVL.

For this clone: The junction departs from the called germline gene at one end, perhaps through a read error. This rearrangement joins TRBV6-6 to TRBJ2-3; D tentatively reads TRBD1 or TRBD2 (7 bases each). This CDR3 is 14 amino acids long. CDR1 and CDR2 from the germline V gene are MNHNY and SVGAGI (reference sequence). DNA for the CDR3: TGTGCCGGCAGGGGGGGGACTGACACAGATACGCAGTATTTT. This gives the protein CAGRGGTDTDTQYF.

The rearrangement links TRBV7-9 to TRBJ1-5; no clear D. Germline V gives CDR1 SEHNR, CDR2 FQNEAQ (reference sequence). The CDR3 has 14 residues. Trimming removed 5 bases from V and 4 bases from J, with 12 bases in between. The CDR3 nucleotides read TGTGCCAGCAGCCAAGACACGCCGAATCAGCCCCAGCATTTT. Its translation is CASSQDTPNQPQHF.

The rearrangement joins TRBV5-1 to TRBJ2-6; 8 nucleotides agree with TRBD1. Germline V CDR1 and CDR2: SGHRS, YFSETQ. The V segment lost 2 bases and the J segment 0 bases; nucleotides outside the gene matches: 10. This CDR3 region has 19 residues. This CDR3 is CASSFGQGIPLSGANVLTF. CDR3 in DNA: TGCGCCAGCAGCTTCGGACAGGGAATACCCCTCTCTGGGGCCAACGTCCTGACTTTC.

The chain combines TRBV2 with TRBJ2-7; TRBD1 agrees at 7 bases. The germline gives CDR1 SNHLY, CDR2 FYNNEI. J lost 1 base, V lost 3 bases, and 6 bases had no gene match. This CDR3 has 15 residues. CDR3 bases: TGTGCCAGCAGTGACTTGGCAGGGGGTTCCTACGAGCAGTACTTC. Translated, it gives CASSDLAGGSYEQYF.

This sequence joins TRBV5-8 and TRBJ1-6; D gene uncertain. Per germline, CDR1 SGHTS and CDR2 YDEGEE. With 3 bases removed from V and 2 bases from J, the gap between germline ends came to 6 bases. The CDR3 runs 14 residues. The CDR3 nucleotides are TGTGCCAGCAGCTCCGGACCCTATAATTCACCCCTCCACTTT. Its protein product is CASSSGPYNSPLHF. The whole variable domain, filled in from reference TRBV5-8 and TRBJ1-6, reads EAGVTQSPTHLIKTRGQQATLRCSPISGHTSVYWYQQALGLGLQFLLWYDEGEERNRGNFPPRFSGRQFPNYSSELNVNALELEDSALYLCASSSGPYNSPLHFGNGTRLTVT.

The genes are TRBV11-2 and TRBJ2-7; D is possibly TRBD2 (5 bases). This CDR3 is built from 14 residues. The ends were cut back, 4 bases at V and 4 bases at J, with 14 bases in the middle. CDR1 and CDR2 from the germline V gene are SGHAT and FQNNGV. CDR3 protein: CASSSSTGVYEQYF. CDR3 nucleotide sequence: TGTGCCAGCAGCTCCTCAACCGGGGTATACGAGCAGTACTTC.

The gene calls are TRBV2 and TRBJ2-7, with TRBD1 matching over 8 bases. V was clipped by 1 base and J by 6 bases; unmatched bases: 5. Germline CDR1 SNHLY, CDR2 FYNNEI. This CDR3 has 14 amino acids. The CDR3 here is CASSEVTGVGEQYF. In DNA form, the CDR3 reads TGTGCCAGCAGTGAAGTGACAGGGGTGGGCGAGCAGTACTTC. Based on the CDR3 plus reference TRBV2 and TRBJ2-7, the full variable domain is EPEVTQTPSHQVTQMGQEVILRCVPISNHLYFYWYRQILGQKVEFLVSFYNNEISEKSEIFDDQFSVERPDGSNFTLKIRSTKLEDSAMYFCASSEVTGVGEQYFGPGTRLTVT.

The chain couples TRBV5-6 to TRBJ2-7, with 10 nucleotides matching TRBD1. This CDR3 spans 15 amino acids. Per the germline V gene, CDR1 is SGHDT and CDR2 is YYEEEE. Trimming cost V 4 bases and J 11 bases; bases outside gene matches: 15. CDR3 protein: CASSLSGTGARVEYF. CDR3 DNA sequence: TGTGCCAGCAGCCTGTCCGGGACAGGGGCCCGCGTGGAGTACTTC.

V and J are TRBV10-3 and TRBJ2-1; D might be TRBD1 or TRBD2, each matching 5 bases. CDR3 length: 13 amino acids. CDR1 and CDR2 from the germline V gene are ENHRY and SYGVKD. V was shortened by 5 bases and J by 6 bases, with 11 bases between the two germline ends. The CDR3 sequence is CAISRPGGNEQFF. CDR3 nucleotides: TGTGCCATCAGTAGACCTGGGGGCAATGAGCAGTTCTTC.

The chain couples TRBV19 to TRBJ2-7; D possibly corresponds to TRBD2 (6 bases). V was trimmed by 5 bases and J by 2 bases, leaving 16 bases between them. Germline assignment: CDR1 LNHDA and CDR2 SQIVND (reference sequence). The CDR3 is 15 residues long. The CDR3 DNA reads as TGTGCCAGTAGTCCGACCGGGACTTCTCCCTACGAGCAGTACTTC. Translating it yields CASSPTGTSPYEQYF.

V gene TRBV11-3 combines with J gene TRBJ2-2; 13 nucleotides align to TRBD2. V gave up 0 bases and J gave up 5 bases; unmatched junction bases: 6. The CDR3 runs 18 residues. Germline CDR1 and CDR2: SGHNT and YENEEA. The CDR3 DNA reads TGTGCCAGCAGCTTAGAACTAGCGGGGGGGCCACAGACCGGGGAGCTGTTTTTT. Translation gives CASSLELAGGPQTGELFF.

CDR3 in amino acids: CASSIGQNNEQFF. Written as DNA, the CDR3 is TGTGCCAGTAGTATCGGACAGAACAATGAGCAGTTCTTC. The V gene is TRBV19, the J gene TRBJ2-1; perhaps TRBD1 as D (6 bases). The V gene lost 3 bases and the J gene lost 5 bases, with 8 bases spanning the gap. CDR3 length: 13 residues. Per the germline V gene, CDR1 is LNHDA and CDR2 is SQIVND (reference sequence).

This clone was detected a few times. The V and J genes are TRBV6-5 and TRBJ2-2; 8 bases align to TRBD1. The germline gives CDR1 MNHEY, CDR2 SVGAGI. After removal of 8 bases from V and 1 base from J, the junction contained 6 bases not matched to a gene. The CDR3 sequence is 15 residues long. CDR3 DNA sequence: TGTGCCAGCCTCCGAGGGACAGGGAACACCGGGGAGCTGTTTTTT. It translates to CASLRGTGNTGELFF.

The V and J genes are TRBV4-1 and TRBJ2-1; D call uncertain. This CDR3 region has 14 residues. Trimming cost V 2 bases and J 8 bases, with 13 bases left between them. CDR1 MGHRA and CDR2 YSYEKL come from the germline V gene. The CDR3 region is CASSQMSSPYEQFF. The CDR3 DNA reads TGCGCCAGCAGCCAAATGTCGTCCCCCTATGAGCAGTTCTTC.

As to this clone: The same CDR3 also results from other DNA sequences found in this sample. CDR3 sequence (DNA): TGTGCCTGGAGTGTACAACAGGGGGCATACGAGCAGTACTTC. Amino acids: CAWSVQQGAYEQYF. V usage is TRBV30 and J usage is TRBJ2-7, with 9 bases matching TRBD1. CDR3 length: 14 residues. The germline V gene encodes CDR1 GTSNPN and CDR2 SVGIG (reference sequence). V shed 0 bases, J shed 4 bases, and the junction held 4 bases outside the gene matches.

This sequence joins TRBV5-4 and TRBJ2-7, with no clear D. Germline CDR1 and CDR2: SGHNT and YYREEE (reference sequence). Trimming cost V 1 base and J 6 bases, with 8 bases left between them. The CDR3 loop spans 12 amino acids. Here the CDR3 reads CASSLLTAEQYF. The CDR3 DNA is TGTGCCAGCAGCTTGCTAACGGCCGAGCAGTACTTC.

The chain combines TRBV30 with TRBJ2-1; a weak D match, TRBD2 (5 bases). Germline CDR1 is GTSNPN and CDR2 is SVGIG (reference sequence). V gave up 3 bases and J gave up 12 bases, with 12 bases separating them. This CDR3 has 11 amino acids. The CDR3: CAWSSGVRQFF. Written as DNA, the CDR3 is TGTGCCTGGAGCTCCGGGGTTAGGCAGTTCTTC.

V gene TRBV2 combines with J gene TRBJ1-6; possible D gene TRBD1, 5 bases. The germline CDR1 and CDR2 sequences are SNHLY and FYNNEI. V lost 0 bases and J 9 bases, leaving 15 bases between the germline ends. There are 16 residues in the CDR3. The CDR3 here is CASSEALGQGGSPLHF. Written as DNA, the CDR3 is TGTGCCAGCAGTGAAGCGCTTGGGCAGGGCGGTTCACCCCTCCACTTT.

This clone has only one observation. The J gene is TRBJ1-2, the V gene TRBV4-3; D not resolved. The CDR3 loop spans 16 amino acids. From germline, CDR1 is LGHNA and CDR2 YSLEER. Trimming left V 0 bases short and J 4 bases short, with 15 bases between. This CDR3 is CASSQEVDYSSYGYTF. As DNA, the CDR3 is TGCGCCAGCAGCCAAGAAGTTGACTACTCAAGCTATGGCTACACCTTC.

This clone was detected once. The genes are TRBV18 and TRBJ2-7, with 8 bases matching TRBD1. CDR3 size: 14 residues. Germline values: CDR1 KGHSH, CDR2 LQKENI. Trimming took 3 bases from V and 2 from J; bases not matched to a gene: 3. The CDR3 sequence is CASSPGRGPYEQYF. The CDR3 DNA sequence: TGTGCCAGCTCACCCGGCAGGGGGCCCTACGAGCAGTACTTC.